These 24 T cell receptor beta chains were all obtained from the same sample, sequenced in a study of human T cells and chemical hapten exposure. Via MiXCR, TCRdb re-called the RACE reads, giving one row per CDR3 protein. The sample comprises tens of thousands of distinct CDR3 sequences, about 15% of which are singletons, and around 4.2% rests with the top ten. Time point described: pre-sensitization, week 0. Treatment in this sample: therapeutic diphenylcyclopropenone sensitization with weekly scalp DPC. The sequences come from whole blood, collected in connection with sensitization to the hapten diphenylcyclopropenone (DPC). Receptors originate from a woman aged 45-65 years with alopecia areata. Some clones in this sample may be carry-over from other donors' samples.

The gene calls are TRBV5-6 and TRBJ1-5; 8 bases fit TRBD1. Looked up from germline, CDR1 is SGHDT and CDR2 is YYEEEE. With V trimmed by 4 bases and J by 5 bases, 8 bases remained unmatched. This CDR3 spans 15 amino acids. DNA for the CDR3: TGTGCCAGCAGCCCAGGACAGGGATTGGATCAGCCCCAGCATTTT. Protein: CASSPGQGLDQPQHF.

The gene calls are TRBV5-1 and TRBJ2-5; 10 positions agree with TRBD2. Germline V gene lookup returns CDR1 SGHRS and CDR2 YFSETQ. The junction had 11 bases not matched to a gene; V was cut back by 4 bases and J by 5 bases. The CDR3 contains 16 residues. The CDR3 nucleotides read TGCGCCAGCAGCATCCAAGCGGGAGGGCCGAAGGAGACCCAGTACTTC. Its protein is CASSIQAGGPKETQYF.

A few counts support this clonotype. The rearrangement joins TRBV6-5 to TRBJ2-1; a possible D gene is TRBD2 (6 bases). Per the germline V gene, CDR1 is MNHEY and CDR2 is SVGAGI. Trimming cost V 8 bases and J 8 bases, with 22 bases left between them. The CDR3 consists of 15 residues. Here the CDR3 reads CASGSPASVVDEQFF. For the CDR3, the DNA is TGTGCCAGCGGCTCCCCCGCTAGCGTGGTAGATGAGCAGTTCTTC.

The chain uses TRBV30 and TRBJ1-2; no firm D call. The CDR3 covers 11 residues. Looked up from germline, CDR1 is GTSNPN and CDR2 is SVGIG (reference sequence). With 6 bases removed from V and 3 bases from J, the gap between germline ends came to 8 bases. CDR3 region: CACRVDYGYTF. In nucleotides, the CDR3 is TGTGCCTGTAGGGTGGACTATGGCTACACCTTC.

The chain links TRBV4-2 to TRBJ2-7, with D possibly called TRBD1 or TRBD2 (5 bases each). V was trimmed by 0 bases and J by 6 bases, leaving 18 bases between them. The CDR3 length is 16 residues. Germline CDR1 reads LGHNA; CDR2 reads YNFKEQ. This CDR3 is CASSQDSGRNLPEQYF. DNA for the CDR3: TGTGCCAGCAGCCAAGATTCGGGGCGGAACCTTCCCGAGCAGTACTTC.

The genes are TRBV6-1 and TRBJ2-4, with 12 positions matching TRBD1. Unmatched junction bases numbered 10, after V lost 4 bases and J lost 0 bases. This CDR3 has 19 amino acids. CDR1 and CDR2 from the germline V gene are MNHNS and SASEGT. CDR3 in DNA: TGTGCCAGCAGTGCCTCCGGGACAGGGGGCACTATAGCCAAAAACATTCAGTACTTC. Protein: CASSASGTGGTIAKNIQYF.

Worth noting for this clonotype: A much larger clone differs by one base, so this may be a read error. This sequence joins TRBV11-2 and TRBJ2-7; TRBD2 is a possible D gene (5 bases). CDR3 length equals 19 residues. V lost 5 bases, J lost 7 bases, and 33 bases lay in between. The germline gives CDR1 SGHAT, CDR2 FQNNGV. DNA for the CDR3: TGTGCCAGCAGCCCCATTTCCCGCCGCCGGGAAGGACCTCCGTATGAGCAGTACTTC. Translated: CASSPISRRREGPPYEQYF.

This chain links TRBV7-9 with TRBJ2-6; TRBD1 is a possible D gene (5 bases). CDR1 and CDR2 (germline): SEHNR, FQNEAQ (reference sequence). The length of the CDR3 is 14 residues. Trimming stripped 5 bases from V and 2 bases from J, with 7 bases between. CDR3: CASSPGPGANVLTF. The CDR3 region has the DNA TGTGCCAGCAGCCCAGGGCCTGGGGCCAACGTCCTGACTTTC.

This clonotype was counted only a few times. This rearrangement joins TRBV10-3 to TRBJ2-6; the D gene is possibly TRBD1 (5 bases). CDR1 ENHRY and CDR2 SYGVKD come from the germline V gene. The length of the CDR3 is 18 residues. With 3 bases removed from V and 0 bases from J, the gap between germline ends came to 15 bases. The DNA of the CDR3 is TGTGCCATCAGTGAAAGGCAGGGTGGAGTCTCTGGGGCCAACGTCCTGACTTTC. It specifies CAISERQGGVSGANVLTF.

This sequence joins TRBV19 and TRBJ2-7; 12 bases align to TRBD1. CDR1 is LNHDA and CDR2 is SQIVND in the germline V gene (reference sequence). The CDR3 is 12 amino acids. Trimming at V came to 9 bases and at J to 5 bases, leaving 2 bases not matched to a gene. CDR3 bases: TGTGCCAGCCGGGACAGGGGGCACGAGCAGTACTTC. Translation gives CASRDRGHEQYF.

V usage is TRBV9 and J usage is TRBJ2-3; D is unresolved. The CDR3 covers 14 residues. V was clipped by 4 bases and J by 6 bases, with 15 bases between them. CDR1 is SGDLS and CDR2 is YYNGEE in the germline V gene. The CDR3 bases are TGTGCCAGCAGCCCCCGGCCAGGTGGTGATACGCAGTATTTT. This sequence encodes CASSPRPGGDTQYF.

This clonotype was found a few times. The gene calls are TRBV2 and TRBJ2-7, with D perhaps matching TRBD1 or TRBD2 (5 bases each). Germline V gene lookup returns CDR1 SNHLY and CDR2 FYNNEI. The CDR3 has 15 amino acids. V lost 7 bases and J 2 bases, leaving 18 bases between the germline ends. CDR3 region: CASTRVGTATYEQYF. In DNA, the CDR3 is TGTGCCAGCACGAGGGTCGGGACGGCAACCTACGAGCAGTACTTC. Based on the CDR3 plus reference TRBV2 and TRBJ2-7, the full variable domain is EPEVTQTPSHQVTQMGQEVILRCVPISNHLYFYWYRQILGQKVEFLVSFYNNEISEKSEIFDDQFSVERPDGSNFTLKIRSTKLEDSAMYFCASTRVGTATYEQYFGPGTRLTVT.

This clonotype occurred many times. The rearrangement links TRBV7-6 to TRBJ2-5; perhaps D is TRBD1 or TRBD2 (6 bases each). The CDR3 extends over 13 amino acids. Trimming removed 7 bases at V and 1 base at J, with 10 bases between. Germline-derived CDR1 and CDR2 are SGHVS and FNYEAQ. CDR3 region: CASKGGLQETQYF. The CDR3 region has the DNA TGTGCCAGCAAGGGGGGCCTCCAAGAGACCCAGTACTTC.

This clonotype turned up a few times. The rearrangement uses TRBV30 and TRBJ1-2; no definite D call. CDR3 size: 17 residues. The V gene's germline CDR1 is GTSNPN and CDR2 SVGIG (reference sequence). V lost 1 base, J lost 1 base, and 19 bases lay in between. The CDR3 DNA sequence: TGTGCCTGGAGTGCCTTTAGAAACAGCCCTTTTAACTATGGCTACACCTTC. Protein product: CAWSAFRNSPFNYGYTF.

The chain combines TRBV7-2 with TRBJ1-5; D not resolved. Germline V gene sequence: CDR1 SGHTA, CDR2 FQGNSA. Trimming removed 3 bases at V and 3 bases at J, with 15 bases between. CDR3 length equals 16 residues. This CDR3 reads CASSLLGKPNNQPQHF. For the CDR3, the DNA is TGTGCCAGCAGCTTGCTTGGGAAGCCCAACAATCAGCCCCAGCATTTT.

The chain has TRBV20-1 and TRBJ1-5, with D perhaps TRBD1 (6 bases). The CDR3 sequence is 14 residues long. Germline V gives CDR1 DFQATT, CDR2 SNEGSKA (reference sequence). V lost 3 bases and J lost 5, with 14 bases in between. CDR3 region: CSASLSTGDQPQHF. In DNA form, the CDR3 reads TGCAGTGCTAGCCTTTCGACAGGAGATCAGCCCCAGCATTTT.

This clonotype has just a few counts. The chain recombines TRBV20-1 with TRBJ1-2; D may be TRBD1 (5 bases). This CDR3 is built from 13 residues. Trimming took off 8 bases at V and 6 bases at J, with 19 bases between the two ends. Per the germline V gene, CDR1 is DFQATT and CDR2 is SNEGSKA (reference sequence). CDR3 region: CSCYPPGLNGYTF. DNA of the CDR3: TGCAGTTGTTACCCGCCGGGACTTAATGGCTACACCTTC.

This clonotype was seen a handful of times. The chain couples TRBV10-3 to TRBJ2-2; D is unresolved. Germline V gives CDR1 ENHRY, CDR2 SYGVKD. This CDR3 comprises 12 residues. V was trimmed by 8 bases and J by 3 bases, leaving 7 bases between them. Written as DNA, the CDR3 is TGTGCCATCTGTACAGACACCGGGGAGCTGTTTTTT. Translated: CAICTDTGELFF.

The chain carries TRBV20-1 and TRBJ2-3, with TRBD2 matching over 8 bases. The CDR3 length is 17 residues. The V gene end was trimmed by 3 bases and the J gene end by 0 bases; junction bases not matched to a gene: 11. Germline values: CDR1 DFQATT, CDR2 SNEGSKA (reference sequence). The DNA of the CDR3 is TGCAGTGCTAGTGGGTTTAGCGGGGTCCTAAGCACAGATACGCAGTATTTT. It is translated as CSASGFSGVLSTDTQYF.

This clonotype was counted many times. J is TRBJ1-1 and V is TRBV20-1, with TRBD1 identical over 8 bases. V trimming: 7 bases; J trimming: 4 bases; junction bases outside the gene matches: 8. The CDR3 runs to 13 residues. The germline gives CDR1 DFQATT, CDR2 SNEGSKA (reference sequence). DNA of the CDR3: TGCAGTGTTCGCAGGGGGCAGGGCACTGAAGCTTTCTTT. This codes for CSVRRGQGTEAFF.

The rearrangement links TRBV7-9 to TRBJ2-5; D is uncertain. V lost 4 bases to trimming and J lost 4 bases, with 4 bases between them. The CDR3 has 11 amino acids. The V gene's germline CDR1 is SEHNR and CDR2 FQNEAQ (reference sequence). The DNA of the CDR3 is TGTGCCAGCAGCTCCGGAGAGACCCAGTACTTC. Translated, it gives CASSSGETQYF.

CDR3 in DNA: TGTGCCAGCAGCCAAGCAGCTAGCGGAGAGACCCAGTACTTC. This encodes CASSQAASGETQYF. The chain couples TRBV14 to TRBJ2-5; the match to TRBD2 covers 7 bases. From germline, CDR1 is SGHDN and CDR2 FVKESK. J gave up 4 bases and V 1 base, and 3 bases lay outside the gene matches. This CDR3 contains 14 residues. Filled out from reference TRBV14 and TRBJ2-5, the complete variable domain reads EAGVTQFPSHSVIEKGQTVTLRCDPISGHDNLYWYRRVMGKEIKFLLHFVKESKQDESGMPNNRFLAERTGGTYSTLKVQPAELEDSGVYFCASSQAASGETQYFGPGTRLLVL.

The rearrangement joins TRBV19 to TRBJ2-7, with a tentative D call TRBD1 (5 bases). V lost 2 bases to trimming and J lost 3 bases, with 14 bases between them. Germline assignment: CDR1 LNHDA and CDR2 SQIVND (reference sequence). This CDR3 spans 15 amino acids. CDR3 in amino acids: CASSIKRQTNYEQYF. CDR3 DNA sequence: TGTGCCAGTAGTATAAAACGACAGACCAACTACGAGCAGTACTTC.

This clonotype appeared many times. The CDR3 sequence is CASIPNSYSPLHF. CDR3 in DNA: TGTGCCAGCATTCCCAATAGCTATTCACCCCTCCACTTT. J is TRBJ1-6 and V is TRBV2; D remains ambiguous. The germline gives CDR1 SNHLY, CDR2 FYNNEI. The germline V and J ends were trimmed by 7 bases and 8 bases, with 12 bases remaining between them. CDR3 length equals 13 residues.